This T cell receptor (beta chain) was identified during a study of shared clonotypes between healthy human individuals. Study-level background: Donor ages ranged 18 to 49 years: a couple of women, a few men. Broader study findings: Genetic and exposure-history diversity was limited by the small donor number.

Trimming left V 1 base short and J 5 bases short, with 6 bases between. This CDR3 is built from 13 residues. Germline-derived CDR1 and CDR2 are KGHSH and LQKENI. Amplification in unsorted PBMC replicate PCRs started from 250 to 350 ng DNA, which equals about 30,000 T cell genomes. Ten immunoSEQ deep assay plates were used by the authors to sequence unsorted PBMC DNA. Profiling relied on immunoSEQ multiplex PCR, and the TCRdb table lists in-frame clones only, not all of them. The table has fewer than 600,000 clones, around 74% seen once. This clone was detected only a few times. Its antigen is currently unknown.

Specimen: PBMCs. The rearrangement links TRBV18 to TRBJ1-5, with D unresolved. The TCR comes from a woman aged 40-49 years in good health. Some clones in this sample may be carry-over from other donors' samples. The CDR3 bases are TGTGCCAGCTCACCACTAAAAGATCAGCCCCAGCATTTT. This translates into CASSPLKDQPQHF.